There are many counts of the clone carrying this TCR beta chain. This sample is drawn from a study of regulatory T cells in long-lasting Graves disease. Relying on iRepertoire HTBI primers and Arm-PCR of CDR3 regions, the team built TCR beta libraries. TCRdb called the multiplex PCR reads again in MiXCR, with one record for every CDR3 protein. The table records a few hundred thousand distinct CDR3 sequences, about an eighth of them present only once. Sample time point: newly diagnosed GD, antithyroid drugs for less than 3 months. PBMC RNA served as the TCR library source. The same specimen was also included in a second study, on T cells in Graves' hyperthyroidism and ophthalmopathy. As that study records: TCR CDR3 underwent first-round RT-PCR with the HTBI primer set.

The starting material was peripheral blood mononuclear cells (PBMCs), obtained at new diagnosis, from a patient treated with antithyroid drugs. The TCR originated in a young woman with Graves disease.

CDR3 protein: CASSYSGRSPETQYF. The CDR3 DNA sequence: TGTGCCAGCAGTTACTCCGGGAGGTCCCCAGAGACCCAGTACTTC. The V gene is TRBV6-5, the J gene TRBJ2-5; 7 positions agree with TRBD2. This CDR3 is 15 amino acids long. The ends lost 0 bases at V and 4 bases at J; junction bases unmatched: 5. CDR1 is MNHEY and CDR2 is SVGAGI in the germline V gene.